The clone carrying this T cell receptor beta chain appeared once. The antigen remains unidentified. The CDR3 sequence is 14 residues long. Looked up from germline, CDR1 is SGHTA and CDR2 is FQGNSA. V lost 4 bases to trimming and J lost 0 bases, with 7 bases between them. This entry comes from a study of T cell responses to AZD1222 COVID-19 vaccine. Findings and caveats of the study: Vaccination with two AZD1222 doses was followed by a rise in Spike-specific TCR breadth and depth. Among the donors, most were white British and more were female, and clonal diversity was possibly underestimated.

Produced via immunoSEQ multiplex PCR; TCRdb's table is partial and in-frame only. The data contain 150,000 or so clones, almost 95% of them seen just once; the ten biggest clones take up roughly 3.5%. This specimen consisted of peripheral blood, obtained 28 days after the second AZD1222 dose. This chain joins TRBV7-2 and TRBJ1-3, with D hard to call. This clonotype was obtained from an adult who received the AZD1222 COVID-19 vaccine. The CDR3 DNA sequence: TGTGCCAGCAGCTATCTGGGCTCTGGAAACACCATATATTTT. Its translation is CASSYLGSGNTIYF.